This TCR beta chain originates from a study of glioma-infiltrating T cells after dendritic cell vaccination. A single count supports this clone. The V and J ends lost 6 bases and 4 bases, in that order; junction bases with no gene match: 4. The germline CDR1 and CDR2 sequences are MNHEY and SMNVEV (reference sequence). The CDR3 is 14 amino acids. Time point given: after dendritic cell vaccination, including at tumor progression/relapse. Repertoires were generated with immunoSEQ multiplex PCR, while TCRdb's copy carries only in-frame clones and drops some. The table shows around 60,000 clones, with 85% to 90% occurring only once.

The source was blood, collected after dendritic cell vaccination. The source is a human donor with glioblastoma. This chain connects TRBV27 to TRBJ2-2; the match to TRBD2 covers 8 bases. The CDR3 spells CASSPGTSTGELFF. The CDR3 DNA reads TGTGCCAGCAGCCCCGGGACTAGCACCGGGGAGCTGTTTTTT.